This T cell receptor (beta chain) was sequenced for a study of shared clonotypes between healthy human individuals. Here immunoSEQ multiplex PCR was the method, and the copy in TCRdb shows in-frame clones only, minus some. Of about 2.1 million clones detected, roughly 91% appear once; the ten largest clones hold 1.7%. Comments on this clone: Its antigen remains unknown.

The naive CD8 fraction comprised CD45RO-negative cells positively selected for CCR7 and excluded terminally differentiated effector memory CD45RA+ cells. Study findings and constraints: Generation probabilities of non-shared clonotypes were lower (relative to those shared by all four donors). Clonotypes that were shared across four donors made up around 5% of naive CD4 clonotypes. Memory subsets generally showed lower estimated richness than naive subsets. The study's rarefaction showed incomplete sorted-subset sequencing despite large depth.

The CDR3 length is 12 residues. From germline, CDR1 is SQVTM and CDR2 ANQGSEA. With V trimmed by 1 base and J by 9 bases, 4 bases remained unmatched. The material sequenced was naive CD8+ T cells from PBMCs. The rearrangement links TRBV29-1 to TRBJ2-7; 9 bases fit TRBD2. This clonotype was sampled from a man aged 18 to 29 in good health. Some clones in this sample may be carry-over from other donors' samples. The CDR3 coding sequence is TGCAGCGTTGAAGCCGGACTAGCGCGGCAGTACTTC. Encoded protein: CSVEAGLARQYF.